This T cell receptor (beta chain) was captured in a study of technical replicates of blood from several donors. Profiled with immunoSEQ multiplex PCR; TCRdb holds only in-frame clones, not every one. The sample lists tens of thousands of clones, 90% to 95% occurring once. This TCR was sampled from a human donor in good health. The sequenced material came from T cells isolated from PBMCs.

Here the CDR3 DNA reads TGTGCCAGCAGGGAGATCAGGGGGAAAGAGACCCAGTACTTC. This codes for CASREIRGKETQYF. This chain joins TRBV27 and TRBJ2-5; 7 bases line up with TRBD1. The CDR3 contains 14 residues. V was clipped by 6 bases and J by 3 bases; unmatched bases: 7. Germline V gene sequence: CDR1 MNHEY, CDR2 SMNVEV (reference sequence).